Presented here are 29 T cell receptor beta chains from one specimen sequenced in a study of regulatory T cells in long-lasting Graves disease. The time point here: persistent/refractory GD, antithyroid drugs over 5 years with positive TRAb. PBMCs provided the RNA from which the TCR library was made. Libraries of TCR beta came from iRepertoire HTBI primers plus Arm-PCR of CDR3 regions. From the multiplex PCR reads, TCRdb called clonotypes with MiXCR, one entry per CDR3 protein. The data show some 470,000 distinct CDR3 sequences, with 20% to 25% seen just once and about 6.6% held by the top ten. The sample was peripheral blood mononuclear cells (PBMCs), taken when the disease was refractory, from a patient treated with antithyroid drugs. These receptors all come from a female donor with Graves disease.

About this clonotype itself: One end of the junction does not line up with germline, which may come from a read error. CDR3 coding DNA: TGTGCCAGCGGAGCTAGCGGGCTAAACCGGGACTTC. Protein: CASGASGLNRDF. The J gene is TRBJ2-4, the V gene TRBV12-3 or TRBV12-4, with TRBD2 matching over 8 bases. The CDR3 totals 12 residues.

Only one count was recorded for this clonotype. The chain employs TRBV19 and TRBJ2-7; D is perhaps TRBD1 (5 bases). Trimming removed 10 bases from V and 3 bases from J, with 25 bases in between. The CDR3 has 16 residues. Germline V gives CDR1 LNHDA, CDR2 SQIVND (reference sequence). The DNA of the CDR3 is TGTGCCACCTCCTTTAGTTTCGCGAGGCAGGGCTACGAGCAGTACTTC. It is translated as CATSFSFARQGYEQYF.

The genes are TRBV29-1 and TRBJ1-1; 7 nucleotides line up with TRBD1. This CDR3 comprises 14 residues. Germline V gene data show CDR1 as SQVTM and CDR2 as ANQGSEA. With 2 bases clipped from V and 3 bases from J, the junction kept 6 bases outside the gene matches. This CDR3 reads CSVETGDRDTEAFF. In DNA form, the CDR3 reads TGCAGCGTTGAAACTGGGGACAGAGACACTGAAGCTTTCTTT. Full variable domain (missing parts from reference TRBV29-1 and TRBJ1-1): SAVISQKPSRDICQRGTSLTIQCQVDSQVTMMFWYRQQPGQSLTLIATANQGSEATYESGFVIDKFPISRPNLTFSTLTVSNMSPEDSSIYLCSVETGDRDTEAFFGQGTRLTVV.

For the CDR3, the DNA is TGTGCCAGCAGCTTGGTTTTGACGACAGGAAACACCATATATTTT. It codes for CASSLVLTTGNTIYF. V is TRBV5-5 and J is TRBJ1-3; D not resolved. The CDR3 runs 15 residues. Per germline, CDR1 SGHKS and CDR2 YYEKEE (reference sequence). V dropped 0 bases and J dropped 4 bases, with 11 bases sitting between them. The full variable domain, its missing parts supplied by reference TRBV5-5 and TRBJ1-3, is DAGVTQSPTHLIKTRGQQVTLRCSPISGHKSVSWYQQVLGQGPQFIFQYYEKEERGRGNFPDRFSARQFPNYSSELNVNALLLGDSALYLCASSLVLTTGNTIYFGEGSWLTVV.

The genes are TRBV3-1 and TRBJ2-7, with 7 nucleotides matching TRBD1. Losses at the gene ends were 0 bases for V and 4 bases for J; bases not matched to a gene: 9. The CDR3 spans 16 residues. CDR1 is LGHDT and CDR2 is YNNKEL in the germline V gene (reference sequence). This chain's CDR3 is CASSQEPGTAHYEQYF. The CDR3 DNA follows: TGTGCCAGCAGCCAAGAACCGGGGACAGCGCATTACGAGCAGTACTTC.

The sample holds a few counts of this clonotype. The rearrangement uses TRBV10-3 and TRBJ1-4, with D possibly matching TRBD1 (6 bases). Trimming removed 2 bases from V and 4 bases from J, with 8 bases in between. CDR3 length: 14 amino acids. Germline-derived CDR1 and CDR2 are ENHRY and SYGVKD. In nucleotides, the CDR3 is TGTGCCATCAGTGAGGACAGGAGTAATGAAAAACTGTTTTTT. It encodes CAISEDRSNEKLFF.

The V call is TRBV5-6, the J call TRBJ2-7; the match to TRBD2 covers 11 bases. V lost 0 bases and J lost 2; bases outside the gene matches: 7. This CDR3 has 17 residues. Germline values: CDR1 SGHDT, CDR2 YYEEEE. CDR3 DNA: TGTGCCAGCAGCTTGGCCCGGAGACTAGCGGGGCCCTACGAGCAGTACTTC. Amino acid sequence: CASSLARRLAGPYEQYF.

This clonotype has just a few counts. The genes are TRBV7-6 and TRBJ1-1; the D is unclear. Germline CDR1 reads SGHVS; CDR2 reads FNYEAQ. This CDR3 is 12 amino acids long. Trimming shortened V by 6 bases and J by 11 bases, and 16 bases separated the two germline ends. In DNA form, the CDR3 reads TGTGCCAGCAGTAAAATGGGAGCCTGGGCTTTCTTT. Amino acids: CASSKMGAWAFF.

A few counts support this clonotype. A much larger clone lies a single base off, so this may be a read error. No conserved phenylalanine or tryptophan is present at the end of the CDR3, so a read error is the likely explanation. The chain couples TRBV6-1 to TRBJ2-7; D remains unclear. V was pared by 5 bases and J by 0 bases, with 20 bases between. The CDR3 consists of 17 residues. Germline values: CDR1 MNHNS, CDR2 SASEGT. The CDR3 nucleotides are TGTGCCAGCAGTACAAACCCAGCCCGATCGAGCTCCTACGAGCAGTACTCC. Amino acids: CASSTNPARSSSYEQYS.

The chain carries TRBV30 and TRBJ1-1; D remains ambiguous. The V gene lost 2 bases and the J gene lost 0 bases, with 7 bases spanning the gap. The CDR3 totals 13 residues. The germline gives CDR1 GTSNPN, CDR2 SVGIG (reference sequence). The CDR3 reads CAWSSGMNTEAFF. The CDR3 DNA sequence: TGTGCCTGGAGTTCCGGTATGAACACTGAAGCTTTCTTT.

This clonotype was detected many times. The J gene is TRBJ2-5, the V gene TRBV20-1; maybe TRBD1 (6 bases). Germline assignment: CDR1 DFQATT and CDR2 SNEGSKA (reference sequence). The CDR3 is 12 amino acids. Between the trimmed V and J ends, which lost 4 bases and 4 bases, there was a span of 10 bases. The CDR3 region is CSAIHRVETQYF. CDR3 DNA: TGCAGTGCTATCCACAGGGTAGAGACCCAGTACTTC.

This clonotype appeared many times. The CDR3 sequence is CASSGVPLDYGYTF. The CDR3 nucleotides are TGTGCCAGCAGTGGAGTCCCTCTTGATTATGGCTACACCTTC. This chain connects TRBV27 to TRBJ1-2; D is unclear. CDR3 length: 14 residues. Between the trimmed V and J ends, which lost 5 bases and 5 bases, there was a span of 15 bases. CDR1 MNHEY and CDR2 SMNVEV come from the germline V gene (reference sequence).

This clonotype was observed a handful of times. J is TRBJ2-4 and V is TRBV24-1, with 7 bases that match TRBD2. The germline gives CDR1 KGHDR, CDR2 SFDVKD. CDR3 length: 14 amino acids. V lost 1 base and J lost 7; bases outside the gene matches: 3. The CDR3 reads CATSDLEGGNIQYF. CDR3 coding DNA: TGTGCCACCAGTGATTTAGAGGGAGGGAACATTCAGTACTTC.

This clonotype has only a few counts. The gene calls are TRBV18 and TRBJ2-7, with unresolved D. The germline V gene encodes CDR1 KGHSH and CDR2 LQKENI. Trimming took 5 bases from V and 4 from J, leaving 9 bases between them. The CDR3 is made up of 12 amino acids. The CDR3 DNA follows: TGTGCCAGCTCATCCGACCCATACGAGCAGTACTTC. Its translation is CASSSDPYEQYF.

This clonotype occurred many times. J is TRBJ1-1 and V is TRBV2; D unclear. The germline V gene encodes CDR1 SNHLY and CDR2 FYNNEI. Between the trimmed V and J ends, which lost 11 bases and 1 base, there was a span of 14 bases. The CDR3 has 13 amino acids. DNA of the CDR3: TGTGCCGTTGTTCGGGCGCGGAACACTGAAGCTTTCTTT. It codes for CAVVRARNTEAFF.

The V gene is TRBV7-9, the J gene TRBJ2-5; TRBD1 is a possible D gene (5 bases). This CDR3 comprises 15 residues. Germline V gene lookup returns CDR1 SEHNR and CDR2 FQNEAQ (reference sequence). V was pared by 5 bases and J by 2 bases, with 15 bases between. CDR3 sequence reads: CASSPAMGQQETQYF. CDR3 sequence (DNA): TGTGCCAGCAGCCCAGCTATGGGGCAGCAAGAGACCCAGTACTTC.

CDR3 sequence: CSVVNREGYGYTF. The CDR3 DNA sequence: TGCAGCGTTGTAAACAGGGAGGGCTATGGCTACACCTTC. The chain is built from TRBV29-1 and TRBJ1-2; possibly TRBD1 for D (6 bases). CDR1 is SQVTM and CDR2 is ANQGSEA in the germline V gene. V was clipped by 4 bases and J by 4 bases, with 13 bases between them. This CDR3 is 13 amino acids long.

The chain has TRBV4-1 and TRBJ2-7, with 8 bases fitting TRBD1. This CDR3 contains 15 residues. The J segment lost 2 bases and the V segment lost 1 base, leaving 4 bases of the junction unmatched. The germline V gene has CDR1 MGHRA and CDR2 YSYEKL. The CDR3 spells CASSQVGQATYEQYF. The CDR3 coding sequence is TGCGCCAGCAGCCAAGTGGGACAGGCTACCTACGAGCAGTACTTC.

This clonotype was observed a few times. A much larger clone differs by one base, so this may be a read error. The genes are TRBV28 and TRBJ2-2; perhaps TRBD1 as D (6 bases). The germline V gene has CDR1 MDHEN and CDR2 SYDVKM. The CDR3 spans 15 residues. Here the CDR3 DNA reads TGTGCCGGCAGTTTATGGGACAAGTCTGCCGGGGAGCTGTTTTTT. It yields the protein CAGSLWDKSAGELFF.

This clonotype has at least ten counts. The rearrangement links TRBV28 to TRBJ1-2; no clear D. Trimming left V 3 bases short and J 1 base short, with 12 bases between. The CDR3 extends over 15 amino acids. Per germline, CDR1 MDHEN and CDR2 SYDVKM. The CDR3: CASSLDGGFNYGYTF. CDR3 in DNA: TGTGCCAGCAGTTTGGATGGTGGTTTTAACTATGGCTACACCTTC.

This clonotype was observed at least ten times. CDR3 amino acids: CAWSKNYEQYF. The DNA of the CDR3 is TGTGCCTGGAGTAAGAACTACGAGCAGTACTTC. The chain carries TRBV30 and TRBJ2-7; D ambiguous. Trimming removed 2 bases at V and 3 bases at J, with 5 bases between. The germline V gene encodes CDR1 GTSNPN and CDR2 SVGIG (reference sequence). The CDR3 is 11 residues long.

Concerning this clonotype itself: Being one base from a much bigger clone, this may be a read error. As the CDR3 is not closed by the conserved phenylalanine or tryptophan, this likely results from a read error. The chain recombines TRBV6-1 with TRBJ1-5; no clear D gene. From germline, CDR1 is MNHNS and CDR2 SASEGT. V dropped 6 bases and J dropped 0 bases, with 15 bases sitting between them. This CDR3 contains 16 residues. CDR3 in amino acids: CASRGPLGYSNQPQHL. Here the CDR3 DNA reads TGTGCCAGCAGGGGCCCCCTTGGATATAGCAATCAGCCCCAGCATCTT.

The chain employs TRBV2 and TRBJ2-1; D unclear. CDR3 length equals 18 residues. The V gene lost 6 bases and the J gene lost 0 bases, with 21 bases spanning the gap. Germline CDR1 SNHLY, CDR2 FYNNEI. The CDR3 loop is CASSGPREAPSSYNEQFF. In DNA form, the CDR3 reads TGTGCCAGCAGCGGGCCAAGAGAGGCCCCGAGCTCCTACAATGAGCAGTTCTTC.

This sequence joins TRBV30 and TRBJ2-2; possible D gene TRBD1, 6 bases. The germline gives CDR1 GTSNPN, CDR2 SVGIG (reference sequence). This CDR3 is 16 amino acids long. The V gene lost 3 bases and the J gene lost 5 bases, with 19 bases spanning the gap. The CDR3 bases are TGTGCCTGGAGGACCCTGGGACAAGGGGTAACCGGGGAGCTGTTTTTT. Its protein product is CAWRTLGQGVTGELFF.

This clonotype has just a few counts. The CDR3, as DNA: TGTGCCAGTAGTATAGTTCGGGGTACTGAAGCTTTCTTT. It yields the protein CASSIVRGTEAFF. The chain joins TRBV19 to TRBJ1-1; D gene uncertain. The CDR3 sequence is 13 residues long. Germline V gene data show CDR1 as LNHDA and CDR2 as SQIVND (reference sequence). V was cut by 1 base and J by 5 bases, with 8 bases left in between.

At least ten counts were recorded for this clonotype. The CDR3 nucleotides are TGTGCCAGCAGCCCTCCGTGGGACCCCGTCCGGGAGCTGTTTTTT. It translates to CASSPPWDPVRELFF. J is TRBJ2-2 and V is TRBV11-3, with D possibly called TRBD1 or TRBD2 (5 bases each). CDR1 is SGHNT and CDR2 is YENEEA in the germline V gene. The CDR3 consists of 15 residues. Trimming removed 5 bases at V and 9 bases at J, with 19 bases between.

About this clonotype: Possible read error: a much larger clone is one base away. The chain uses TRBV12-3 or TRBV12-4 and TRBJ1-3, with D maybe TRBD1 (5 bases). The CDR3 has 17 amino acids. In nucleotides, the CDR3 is TGTGCCAGCAGTTTGGCGGCAGGGCTCTCTTCTGGAAACACCTTATATTTT. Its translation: CASSLAAGLSSGNTLYF.

For the CDR3, the DNA is TGTGCCAGCAGCTTTAACCCGGGACCTAGAAACATTCAGTACTTC. Its protein product is CASSFNPGPRNIQYF. The chain combines TRBV11-1 with TRBJ2-4; either TRBD1 or TRBD2 may fit D (5 bases each). This CDR3 comprises 15 residues. Trimming took 3 bases from V and 6 from J, leaving 15 bases between them. Germline V gene sequence: CDR1 SGHAT, CDR2 FQDESV (reference sequence).

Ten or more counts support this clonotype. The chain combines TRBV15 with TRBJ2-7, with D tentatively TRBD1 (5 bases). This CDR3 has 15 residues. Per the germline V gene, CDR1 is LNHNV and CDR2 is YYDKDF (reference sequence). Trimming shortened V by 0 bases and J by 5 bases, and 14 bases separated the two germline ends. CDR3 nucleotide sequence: TGTGCCACCAGCAGAGATAACCCAGGGCTAAACGAGCAGTACTTC. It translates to CATSRDNPGLNEQYF.